Shown below are 8 T cell receptor beta chains from a single sample sequenced in a study of blood T cell repertoires in COVID-19. Assay used: immunoSEQ multiplex PCR; TCRdb lists only in-frame clones, some missing. Here the sample spans around 200,000 clones, about 90% being singletons. Sequenced: peripheral blood. The receptors shown here come from a woman younger than 35 who had recovered from COVID-19.

V usage is TRBV14 and J usage is TRBJ2-7; TRBD2 agrees at 9 bases. The J segment lost 7 bases and the V segment lost 5 bases, leaving 18 bases of the junction unmatched. Looked up from germline, CDR1 is SGHDN and CDR2 is FVKESK. This CDR3 contains 17 residues. The CDR3 nucleotides read TGTGCCAGCAGCGAAGTCTACGGGGGACTAGCCGTAGGGGAGCAGTACTTC. Translation gives CASSEVYGGLAVGEQYF.

This clone showed up just a few times. The CDR3 sequence is CASSQDASSGNTIYF. DNA for the CDR3: TGCGCCAGCAGCCAAGACGCCAGCTCTGGAAACACCATATATTTT. The V call is TRBV4-3, the J call TRBJ1-3; D remains ambiguous. The germline V gene encodes CDR1 LGHNA and CDR2 YSLEER. Trimming removed 0 bases from V and 0 bases from J, with 6 bases in between. This CDR3 contains 15 residues.

This chain uses TRBV4-2 with TRBJ2-5, with TRBD2 matching 9 bases. V gave up 1 base and J gave up 2 bases; unmatched junction bases: 8. Germline assignment: CDR1 LGHNA and CDR2 YNFKEQ. The CDR3 spans 17 residues. The CDR3 is CASSQVSSGNDQETQYF. CDR3 coding DNA: TGTGCCAGCAGCCAAGTTTCTAGCGGGAACGATCAAGAGACCCAGTACTTC.

The V and J genes are TRBV5-4 and TRBJ2-7; 8 bases are a match to TRBD2. This CDR3 has 14 amino acids. V lost 6 bases, J lost 3 bases, and 8 bases stayed unmatched. The germline V gene encodes CDR1 SGHNT and CDR2 YYREEE (reference sequence). This chain's CDR3 is CASTTAGLDYEQYF. CDR3 DNA sequence: TGTGCCAGCACCACCGCGGGACTAGACTACGAGCAGTACTTC.

With regard to this clone: Other DNA sequences in this specimen translate into the identical CDR3. The rearrangement uses TRBV27 and TRBJ1-2; D might be TRBD1 (5 bases). Germline V gene sequence: CDR1 MNHEY, CDR2 SMNVEV (reference sequence). The V end lost 3 bases, the J end lost 4 bases, and 9 bases lay between the germline ends. CDR3 length: 13 residues. DNA of the CDR3: TGTGCCAGCAGTTTCGGGGGGGGCTATGGCTACACCTTC. This codes for CASSFGGGYGYTF.

V gene TRBV7-2 combines with J gene TRBJ2-7, with 11 positions matching TRBD2. CDR3 length: 15 amino acids. Trimming took 3 bases from V and 5 from J; bases not matched to a gene: 6. Germline V CDR1 and CDR2: SGHTA, FQGNSA. The CDR3 DNA is TGTGCCAGCAGCTTCGTAGCGGGAGGGCCGAACGAGCAGTACTTC. It is translated as CASSFVAGGPNEQYF.

The sample holds a few counts of this clone. The chain uses TRBV5-1 and TRBJ1-6; 7 bases map to TRBD1. The V and J ends lost 5 bases and 10 bases, in that order; junction bases with no gene match: 3. There are 12 residues in the CDR3. Germline CDR1 reads SGHRS; CDR2 reads YFSETQ. The CDR3 DNA is TGCGCCAGCAGGACAGGGAACTCACCCCTCCACTTT. Translation gives CASRTGNSPLHF.

The chain couples TRBV5-6 to TRBJ2-7; TRBD1 might be the D (5 bases). CDR1 and CDR2 from the germline V gene are SGHDT and YYEEEE. The CDR3 loop spans 15 amino acids. V was shortened by 3 bases and J by 3 bases, with 16 bases between the two germline ends. The CDR3 DNA reads as TGTGCCAGCAGCTCGCCGACAGTACCAAACTACGAGCAGTACTTC. Translation gives CASSSPTVPNYEQYF.